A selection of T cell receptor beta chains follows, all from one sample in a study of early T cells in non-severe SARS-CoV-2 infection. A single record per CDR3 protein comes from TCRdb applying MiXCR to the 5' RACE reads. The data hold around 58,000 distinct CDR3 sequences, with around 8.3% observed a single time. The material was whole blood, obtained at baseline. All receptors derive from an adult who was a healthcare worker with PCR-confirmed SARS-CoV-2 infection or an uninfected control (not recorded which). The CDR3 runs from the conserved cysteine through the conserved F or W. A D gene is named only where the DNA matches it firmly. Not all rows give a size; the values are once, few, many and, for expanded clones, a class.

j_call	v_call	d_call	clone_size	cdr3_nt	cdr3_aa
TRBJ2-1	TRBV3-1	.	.	TGTGCCAGCAGCCAAGATCGGGGGATTTCCTACAATGAGCAGTTCTTC	CASSQDRGISYNEQFF
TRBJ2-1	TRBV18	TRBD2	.	TGTGCCAGCTCACCTAGCGGGAGACGGAGCTCCTACAATGAGCAGTTCTTC	CASSPSGRRSSYNEQFF
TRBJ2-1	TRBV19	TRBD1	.	TGTGCCAATCCACCCTCCCCAGGCGGGACAGGGGGTAAGGATGAGCAGTTCTTC	CANPPSPGGTGGKDEQFF
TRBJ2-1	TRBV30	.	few	TGTGCCTGGTCAAGAAGCTCCCCCGATGAGCAGTTCTTC	CAWSRSSPDEQFF
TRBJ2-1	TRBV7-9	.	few	TGTGCCAGCAGCGGCTCGAGGGCTGTTGCGGGCCCCTACAATGAGCAGTTCTTC	CASSGSRAVAGPYNEQFF
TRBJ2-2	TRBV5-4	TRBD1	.	TGTGCCAGCAGCTCCACGACAGGGGGCATCGGGGAGCTGTTTTTT	CASSSTTGGIGELFF
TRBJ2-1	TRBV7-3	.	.	TGTGCCAGCAGCTTAAATAACGGGGAAACCTACAATGAGCAGTTCTTC	CASSLNNGETYNEQFF
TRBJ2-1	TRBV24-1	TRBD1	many	TGTGCCACCAGTGATTTGTGGACAGGGGCGGAGCAGTTCTTC	CATSDLWTGAEQFF
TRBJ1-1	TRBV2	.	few	TGTGCCAGCAGCCGAGGGCTTTCGCTAAAAGCTTTCTTT	CASSRGLSLKAFF
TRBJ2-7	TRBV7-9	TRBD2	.	TGTGCCAGCAGCTCCCGACTAGCGAAATCCTACGAGCAGTACTTC	CASSSRLAKSYEQYF
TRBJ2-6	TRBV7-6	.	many	TGTGCCAGCAGCCTTGGAACTGGGGCCAACGTCCTGACTTTC	CASSLGTGANVLTF
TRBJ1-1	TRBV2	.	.	TGTGCCAGCAGGTCAGGGGCAGGCGCTGAAGCTTTCTTT	CASRSGAGAEAFF
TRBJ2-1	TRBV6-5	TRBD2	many	TGTGCCAGCAGTTACTCGATCGGTCCGGGACTAGGAATGAATGAGCAGTTCTTC	CASSYSIGPGLGMNEQFF
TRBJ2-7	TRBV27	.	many	TGTGCCAGCAGTCCCCAGAATGCCTACGAGCAGTACTTC	CASSPQNAYEQYF
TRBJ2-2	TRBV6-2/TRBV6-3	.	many	TGTGCCAGCAGTTTAAACACCGGGGAGCTGTTTTTT	CASSLNTGELFF
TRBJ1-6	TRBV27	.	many	TGTGCCAGCAGTTTATCGCGGGGGGCCCTTTCACCCCTCCACTTT	CASSLSRGALSPLHF
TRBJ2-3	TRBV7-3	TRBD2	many	TGTGCCAGCAGCCCCGGACTAGCGGGAGGTCTCACAGATACGCAGTATTTT	CASSPGLAGGLTDTQYF
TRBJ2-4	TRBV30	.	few	TGTGCCTGGAGTCTGTGGGGAAACATTCAGTACTTC	CAWSLWGNIQYF
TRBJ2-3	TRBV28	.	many	TGTGCCACCACTTGGGCGGGCACAGATACGCAGTATTTT	CATTWAGTDTQYF
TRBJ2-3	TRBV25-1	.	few	TGTGCTATCGGGGCTTTGGATACGCAGTATTTT	CAIGALDTQYF
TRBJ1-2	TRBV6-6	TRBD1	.	TGTGCCAGCAGTTACTCGGGGGACAGGGCTCGCTATGGCTACACCTTC	CASSYSGDRARYGYTF
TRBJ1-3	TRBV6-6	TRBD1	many	TGTGCCAGCAGTAGCGGGACAGGAGGAAACACCATATATTTT	CASSSGTGGNTIYF
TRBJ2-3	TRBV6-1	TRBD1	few	TGTGCCACTACCCAGACAGGGAGTTTAACAGATACGCAGTATTTT	CATTQTGSLTDTQYF
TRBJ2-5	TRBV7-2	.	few	TGTGCCAGCAGCTTAATTCATCAGGACGAGACCCAGTACTTC	CASSLIHQDETQYF
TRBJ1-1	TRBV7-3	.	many	TGTGCCAGCAGCCCCTCAGGCGGGTACGGTCGGGCTGAAGCTTTCTTT	CASSPSGGYGRAEAFF
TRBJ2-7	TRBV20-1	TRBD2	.	TGCAGTGCGATATCGACTAGCGGGGCCTCCTACGAGCAGTACTTC	CSAISTSGASYEQYF
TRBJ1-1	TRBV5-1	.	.	TGCGCCAGCAGCTTGGTTGAGTACACTGAAGCTTTCTTT	CASSLVEYTEAFF
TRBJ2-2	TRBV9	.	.	TGTGCCAGCAGCAAAGAGGCTGGGTGGGAGCTGTTTTTT	CASSKEAGWELFF
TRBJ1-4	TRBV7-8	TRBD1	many	TGTGCCAGCAGCCTGGACAGGGCTAATGAAAAACTGTTTTTT	CASSLDRANEKLFF
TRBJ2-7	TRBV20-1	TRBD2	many	TGCAGTGCTAGAGGGGCTAGCGGGAACGACGAGCAGTACTTC	CSARGASGNDEQYF
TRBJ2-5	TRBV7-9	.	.	TGTGCCAGCAGCAACCGGGACTCACAGTACTTC	CASSNRDSQYF
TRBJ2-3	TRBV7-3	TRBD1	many	TGTGCCAGCAGCCCCAAATCATATAGGACAGGAAGCACAGATACGCAGTATTTT	CASSPKSYRTGSTDTQYF
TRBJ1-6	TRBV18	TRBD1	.	TGTGCCAGCTCACCGGGACAGGGGGATAATTCACCCCTCCACTTT	CASSPGQGDNSPLHF
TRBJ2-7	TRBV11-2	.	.	TGTGCCAGCAGCCCGCGGACAAGCTACGAGCAGTACTTC	CASSPRTSYEQYF
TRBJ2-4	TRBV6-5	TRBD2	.	TGTGCCAGCCGGGCGGCGGGAGGAGGGAACATTCAGTACTTC	CASRAAGGGNIQYF
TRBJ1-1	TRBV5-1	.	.	TGCGCCAGCAGCCCGACCGGGGAGGGAAACACTGAAGCTTTCTTT	CASSPTGEGNTEAFF
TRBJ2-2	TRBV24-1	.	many	TGTGCCACCAGTGATACCCGGGACACGAACACCGGGGAGCTGTTTTTT	CATSDTRDTNTGELFF
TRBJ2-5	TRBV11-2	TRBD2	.	TGTGCCAGCAGCAGCGGGGGGGTGGAGACCCAGTACTTC	CASSSGGVETQYF
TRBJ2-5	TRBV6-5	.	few	TGTGCCAGCAGTTACTCGAAAGTAGAAGAGACCCAGTACTTC	CASSYSKVEETQYF
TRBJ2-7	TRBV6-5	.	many	TGTGCCAGCAGCCTCGCTGGGCGGACCTCCTACGAGCAGTACTTC	CASSLAGRTSYEQYF